This section outlines one T cell receptor beta chain sequence together with its context. Its antigen is currently unknown. This sample is drawn from a study of cytomegalovirus exposure and HLA in healthy donors. Points from the study as a whole: High sensitivity and specificity were reportedly achieved when the classifier diagnosed cytomegalovirus status. The authors later linked a missense DCLRE1C variant to TCR beta V- and J-gene trimming. Being productive about 90% or about 30% of the time was typical of most TCR beta V segments in an earlier analysis. Later work associated 16,951 TCR beta sequences with HLA alleles at 0.05 false discovery rate.

The V end lost 3 bases, the J end lost 0 bases, and 11 bases lay between the germline ends. Per germline, CDR1 SGHNT and CDR2 YYREEE (reference sequence). The CDR3 is made up of 15 amino acids. PCR primers comprised 60 Vbeta and 13 Jbeta primers. Assay: immunoSEQ multiplex PCR; the TCRdb copy retains only in-frame clones and omits some. This sample has about 160,000 clones; approximately 88% occur once, and the top ten carry 1.2%. The origin of this receptor is a boy aged 2 to 9 in good health and CMV-seronegative. The chain combines TRBV5-4 with TRBJ2-3; D remains unclear. Sequencing was carried out using PBMCs. The CDR3 region has the DNA TGTGCCAGCAGCTATTTTAGCCGGAGCACAGATACGCAGTATTTT. The encoded protein is CASSYFSRSTDTQYF.